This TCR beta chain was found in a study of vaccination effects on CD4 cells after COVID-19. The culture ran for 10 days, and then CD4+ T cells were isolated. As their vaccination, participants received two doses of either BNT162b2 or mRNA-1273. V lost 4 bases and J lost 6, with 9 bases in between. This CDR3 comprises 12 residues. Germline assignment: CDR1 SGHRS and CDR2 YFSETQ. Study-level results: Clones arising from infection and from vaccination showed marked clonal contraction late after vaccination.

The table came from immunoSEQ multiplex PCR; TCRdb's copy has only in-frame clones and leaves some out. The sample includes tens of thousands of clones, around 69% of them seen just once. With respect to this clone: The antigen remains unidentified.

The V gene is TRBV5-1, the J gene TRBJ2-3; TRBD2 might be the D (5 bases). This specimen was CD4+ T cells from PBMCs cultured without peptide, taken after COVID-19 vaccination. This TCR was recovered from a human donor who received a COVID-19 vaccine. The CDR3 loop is CASSLDWDTQYF. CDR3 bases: TGCGCCAGCAGCCTGGACTGGGATACGCAGTATTTT.